This TCR beta chain was sequenced during a study of T cell responses to AZD1222 COVID-19 vaccine. General study findings and limits: There were repertoire samples only from the period after the peak T cell response. Variant regions that are unmutated are reportedly the target of nearly half of spike-specific TCRs. Seropositive status at baseline applied to only 6 or 7 AZD1222 recipients.

Sequenced by immunoSEQ multiplex PCR; TCRdb stores in-frame clones only, minus some. The table lists 100,000 to 150,000 clones, around 90% of them singletons. With respect to this clone: Its antigen is undetermined. Other DNA variants within this sample encode the same CDR3.

The V end lost 4 bases, the J end lost 0 bases, and 7 bases lay between the germline ends. CDR1 and CDR2 from the germline V gene are SEHNR and FQNEAQ (reference sequence). The CDR3 is 13 amino acids. The TCR sequence derives from an adult in good health. Sequencing used peripheral blood, obtained on day 0 of MenACWY control vaccination. V usage is TRBV7-9 and J usage is TRBJ2-7, with D unresolved. This CDR3 reads CASSSPLSYEQYF. The CDR3 bases are TGTGCCAGCAGCTCCCCACTCTCCTACGAGCAGTACTTC. Full variable domain (missing parts from reference TRBV7-9 and TRBJ2-7): DTGVSQNPRHKITKRGQNVTFRCDPISEHNRLYWYRQTLGQGPEFLTYFQNEAQLEKSRLLSDRFSAERPKGSFSTLEIQRTEQGDSAMYLCASSSPLSYEQYFGPGTRLTVT.